These 14 T cell receptor beta chains originate from one sample sequenced in a study of OX40 agonist ivuxolimab in advanced cancers. The assay was immunoSEQ multiplex PCR, and TCRdb's table has in-frame clones only and misses some. This sample has approximately 81,000 clones, with about 84% found just once. The sequences come from CD4+ or CD8+ T cells sorted from blood, collected in a trial of the OX40 agonist ivuxolimab. These receptors all come from an adult with an advanced solid tumor such as melanoma, head and neck, liver or kidney cancer.

J is TRBJ2-1 and V is TRBV2; D uncertain. The V end was cut by 4 bases, the J end by 6 bases, with 10 bases between. The CDR3 contains 13 residues. The germline V gene encodes CDR1 SNHLY and CDR2 FYNNEI. The CDR3 protein is CASSGDRFNEQFF. The DNA of the CDR3 is TGTGCCAGCAGTGGAGACCGATTCAATGAGCAGTTCTTC. The whole variable domain, remainder taken from reference TRBV2 and TRBJ2-1, is EPEVTQTPSHQVTQMGQEVILRCVPISNHLYFYWYRQILGQKVEFLVSFYNNEISEKSEIFDDQFSVERPDGSNFTLKIRSTKLEDSAMYFCASSGDRFNEQFFGPGTRLTVL.

J is TRBJ2-7 and V is TRBV7-2, with 7 bases aligning to TRBD2. J was trimmed by 2 bases and V by 2 bases; bases with no gene match: 6. The CDR3 is made up of 15 amino acids. The V gene's germline CDR1 is SGHTA and CDR2 FQGNSA. In DNA, the CDR3 is TGTGCCAGCAGCTTACGGGGGGAGAGGCCCTACGAGCAGTACTTC. This encodes CASSLRGERPYEQYF.

The chain links TRBV2 to TRBJ2-6; 7 nucleotides align to TRBD1. CDR3 length: 16 amino acids. V lost 6 bases to trimming and J lost 0 bases; unmatched junction nucleotides: 5. From germline, CDR1 is SNHLY and CDR2 FYNNEI. The DNA for the CDR3 is TGTGCCAGCAGGCTAGGGACAGCCTCTGGGGCCAACGTCCTGACTTTC. As protein: CASRLGTASGANVLTF.

With respect to this clone: One end of the junction varies from germline; a read error may be responsible. The rearrangement joins TRBV5-3 to TRBJ2-5, with a tentative D call TRBD2 (6 bases). TRBV5-3 belongs to the ORF category, with a function that is uncertain. The length of the CDR3 is 14 residues. CDR3 sequence reads: CASSFAFSGETQYF. In DNA, the CDR3 is TGTGCCAGCAGCTTCGCATTTAGCGGAGAGACCCAGTACTTC.

CDR3 DNA: TGTGCCTGGAGTGCGGGACATAGAGACGCACCCCTCCACTTT. Protein sequence: CAWSAGHRDAPLHF. This chain joins TRBV30 and TRBJ1-6; maybe TRBD1 (6 bases). The V and J ends lost 1 base and 11 bases respectively, with 15 bases between them. CDR1 is GTSNPN and CDR2 is SVGIG in the germline V gene (reference sequence). The CDR3 sequence is 14 residues long.

CDR3 DNA sequence: TGTGCCAGCTCACCCCGGACAGACTACAACACTGAAGCTTTCTTT. Translation: CASSPRTDYNTEAFF. The V and J genes are TRBV18 and TRBJ1-1; tentative D call: TRBD1 (6 bases). Per the germline V gene, CDR1 is KGHSH and CDR2 is LQKENI. Trimming removed 3 bases at V and 2 bases at J, with 13 bases between. CDR3 size: 15 residues.

The genes are TRBV13 and TRBJ2-1, with TRBD2 matching 15 bases. Germline assignment: CDR1 PRHDT and CDR2 FYEKMQ (reference sequence). Germline trimming cut 5 bases from V and 7 bases from J; bases unmatched to any gene: 15. This CDR3 is built from 19 residues. The CDR3 here is CASSPGLAGGPMRTNEQFF. CDR3 coding DNA: TGTGCCAGCAGCCCTGGACTAGCGGGAGGGCCCATGCGAACTAATGAGCAGTTCTTC.

This clone was observed once. An end of the junction differs from the germline gene, which may be a read error. The chain recombines TRBV6-1 with TRBJ1-2, with D uncertain. Germline loops: CDR1 MNHNS, CDR2 SASEGT. CDR3 length: 13 amino acids. DNA of the CDR3: TGTGCCAGCAGGGAAGGACTTAACTATGGCTACACCTTC. Amino acids: CASREGLNYGYTF.

This clone appeared once. The CDR3 DNA is TGTGCCAGCAGCCGACAGGGGGGTAACACTGAAGCTTTCTTT. Its protein product is CASSRQGGNTEAFF. V gene TRBV5-6 combines with J gene TRBJ1-1; TRBD1 matches at 9 bases. The CDR3 is 14 amino acids. Per the germline V gene, CDR1 is SGHDT and CDR2 is YYEEEE. V dropped 4 bases and J dropped 2; count of bases not matched to a gene: 3. Combining the CDR3 with reference TRBV5-6 and TRBJ1-1 gives the whole variable domain DAGVTQSPTHLIKTRGQQVTLRCSPKSGHDTVSWYQQALGQGPQFIFQYYEEEERQRGNFPDRFSGHQFPNYSSELNVNALLLGDSALYLCASSRQGGNTEAFFGQGTRLTVV.

V is TRBV30 and J is TRBJ1-1, with D hard to call. Looked up from germline, CDR1 is GTSNPN and CDR2 is SVGIG (reference sequence). The CDR3 runs 13 residues. V lost 4 bases and J 0 bases, leaving 9 bases between the germline ends. CDR3 nucleotide sequence: TGTGCCTGGAAAGGTGACATGAACACTGAAGCTTTCTTT. It codes for CAWKGDMNTEAFF.

V and J are TRBV7-2 and TRBJ2-1; 9 nucleotides line up with TRBD2. The CDR3 contains 16 residues. Germline trimming cut 1 base from V and 10 bases from J; bases unmatched to any gene: 11. Per the germline V gene, CDR1 is SGHTA and CDR2 is FQGNSA. In DNA, the CDR3 is TGTGCCAGCAGCTTAGAGTACGCGGGAGGGCGGGGGGAGCAGTTCTTC. The encoded protein is CASSLEYAGGRGEQFF.

The chain uses TRBV10-1 and TRBJ1-6; no reliable D call. V was pared by 7 bases and J by 19 bases, with 17 bases between. The CDR3 is 11 residues long. Per germline, CDR1 WNHNN and CDR2 SYGVQD (reference sequence). The CDR3 bases are TGCGCCAGCAAGATGGGCGGCGTGTTTCACTTT. It encodes CASKMGGVFHF.

The chain combines TRBV6-5 with TRBJ1-1; D remains ambiguous. The CDR3 is 13 amino acids. V was clipped by 5 bases and J by 0 bases, with 7 bases between them. Germline CDR1 reads MNHEY; CDR2 reads SVGAGI. CDR3 sequence reads: CASSQTLNTEAFF. In nucleotides, the CDR3 is TGTGCCAGCAGTCAGACACTGAACACTGAAGCTTTCTTT.

The V call is TRBV5-1, the J call TRBJ1-1, with no clear D. CDR1 and CDR2 (germline): SGHRS, YFSETQ. Trimming pared 1 base from V and 1 base from J, leaving 11 bases between. The CDR3 sequence is 15 residues long. In DNA form, the CDR3 reads TGCGCCAGCAGCTTGTTCGTCACCGGGAACACTGAAGCTTTCTTT. Translated, it gives CASSLFVTGNTEAFF.